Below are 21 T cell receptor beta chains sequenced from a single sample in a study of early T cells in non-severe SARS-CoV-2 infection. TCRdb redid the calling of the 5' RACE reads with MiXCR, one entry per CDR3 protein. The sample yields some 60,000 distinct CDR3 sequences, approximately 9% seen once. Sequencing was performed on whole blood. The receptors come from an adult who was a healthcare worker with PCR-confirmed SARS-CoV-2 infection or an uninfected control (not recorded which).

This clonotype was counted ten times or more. CDR3 loop: CASSSGQRFSGANVLTF. Written as DNA, the CDR3 is TGTGCCAGTAGTTCAGGACAGCGTTTCTCTGGGGCCAACGTCCTGACTTTC. The genes are TRBV19 and TRBJ2-6; D is possibly TRBD1 (6 bases). In germline, CDR1 is LNHDA, CDR2 SQIVND (reference sequence). The CDR3 extends over 17 amino acids. V lost 5 bases and J lost 0, with 14 bases in between. Full variable domain (rest looked up from reference TRBV19 and TRBJ2-6): DGGITQSPKYLFRKEGQNVTLSCEQNLNHDAMYWYRQDPGQGLRLIYYSQIVNDFQKGDIAEGYSVSREKKESFPLTVTSAQKNPTAFYLCASSSGQRFSGANVLTFGAGSRLTVL.

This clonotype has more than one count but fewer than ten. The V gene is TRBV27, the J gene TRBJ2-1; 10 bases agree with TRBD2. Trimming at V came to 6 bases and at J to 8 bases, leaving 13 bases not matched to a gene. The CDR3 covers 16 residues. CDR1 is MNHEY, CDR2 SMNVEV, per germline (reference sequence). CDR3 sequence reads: CASSPTSGPTFDEQFF. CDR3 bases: TGTGCCAGCAGCCCGACTAGCGGGCCAACCTTCGATGAGCAGTTCTTC.

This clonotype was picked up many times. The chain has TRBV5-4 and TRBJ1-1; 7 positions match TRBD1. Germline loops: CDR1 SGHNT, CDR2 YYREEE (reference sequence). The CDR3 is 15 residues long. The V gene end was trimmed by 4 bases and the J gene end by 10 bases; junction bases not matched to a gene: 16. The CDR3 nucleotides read TGTGCCAGCAGCCCGGAGAACAGGGGCGGAAGGGGAGCTTTCTTT. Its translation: CASSPENRGGRGAFF. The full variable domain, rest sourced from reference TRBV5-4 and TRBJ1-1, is ETGVTQSPTHLIKTRGQQVTLRCSSQSGHNTVSWYQQALGQGPQFIFQYYREEENGRGNFPPRFSGLQFPNYSSELNVNALELDDSALYLCASSPENRGGRGAFFGQGTRLTVV.

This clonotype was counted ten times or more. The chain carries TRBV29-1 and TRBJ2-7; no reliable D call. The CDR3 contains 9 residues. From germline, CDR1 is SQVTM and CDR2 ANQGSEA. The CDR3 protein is CTWPDEQYF. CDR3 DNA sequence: TGCACATGGCCGGACGAGCAGTACTTC.

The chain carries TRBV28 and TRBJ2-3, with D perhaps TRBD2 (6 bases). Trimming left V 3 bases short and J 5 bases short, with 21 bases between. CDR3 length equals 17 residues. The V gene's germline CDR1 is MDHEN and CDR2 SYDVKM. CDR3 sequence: CASSFPVGREAKDTQYF. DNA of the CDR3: TGTGCCAGCAGTTTTCCGGTCGGCAGGGAGGCAAAAGATACGCAGTATTTT.

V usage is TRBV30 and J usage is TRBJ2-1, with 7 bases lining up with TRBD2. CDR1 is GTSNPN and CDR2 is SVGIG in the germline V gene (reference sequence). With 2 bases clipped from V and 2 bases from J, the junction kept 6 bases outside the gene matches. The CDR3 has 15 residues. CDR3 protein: CAWSYGGLTYNEQFF. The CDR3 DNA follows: TGTGCCTGGAGTTATGGGGGACTAACCTACAATGAGCAGTTCTTC.

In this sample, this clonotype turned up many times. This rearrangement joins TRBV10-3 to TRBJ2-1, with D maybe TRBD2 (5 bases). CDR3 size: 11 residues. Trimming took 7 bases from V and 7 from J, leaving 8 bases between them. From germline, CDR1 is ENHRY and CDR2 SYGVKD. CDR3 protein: CAIISGNEQFF. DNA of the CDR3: TGTGCCATCATTTCGGGAAATGAGCAGTTCTTC.

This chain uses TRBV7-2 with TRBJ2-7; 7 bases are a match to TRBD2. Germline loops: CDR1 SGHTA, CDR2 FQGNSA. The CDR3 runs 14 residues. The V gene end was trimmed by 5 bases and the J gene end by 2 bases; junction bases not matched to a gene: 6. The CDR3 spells CASSPRAGAYEQYF. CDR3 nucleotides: TGTGCCAGCAGCCCCCGGGCGGGAGCCTACGAGCAGTACTTC.

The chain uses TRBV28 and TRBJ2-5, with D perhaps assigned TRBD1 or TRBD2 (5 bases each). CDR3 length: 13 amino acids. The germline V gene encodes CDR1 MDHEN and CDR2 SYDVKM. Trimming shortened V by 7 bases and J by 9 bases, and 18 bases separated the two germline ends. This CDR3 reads CASIRDGLGAQYF. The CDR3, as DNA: TGTGCCAGCATCCGGGACGGCCTAGGGGCCCAGTACTTC.

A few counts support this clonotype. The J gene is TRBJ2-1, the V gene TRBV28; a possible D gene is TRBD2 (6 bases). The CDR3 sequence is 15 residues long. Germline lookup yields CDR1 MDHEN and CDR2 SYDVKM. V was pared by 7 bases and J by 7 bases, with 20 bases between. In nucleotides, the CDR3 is TGTGCCAGCACCCTAAGGGACTTCTCGGGGAATGAGCAGTTCTTC. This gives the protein CASTLRDFSGNEQFF.

The CDR3 bases are TGTGCCAGCAGCTTTCAGGGCGAGAACACTGAAGCTTTCTTT. Translating it yields CASSFQGENTEAFF. The V call is TRBV5-6, the J call TRBJ1-1, with D perhaps TRBD1 (5 bases). The germline V gene encodes CDR1 SGHDT and CDR2 YYEEEE. This CDR3 contains 14 residues. Trimming removed 2 bases at V and 1 base at J, with 9 bases between.

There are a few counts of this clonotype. The CDR3 loop is CAISDRGGRREGYGYTF. The DNA of the CDR3 is TGTGCCATCAGTGACCGGGGGGGACGGAGAGAAGGCTATGGCTACACCTTC. The chain is built from TRBV10-3 and TRBJ1-2; the D gene is possibly TRBD1 (5 bases). Germline V gives CDR1 ENHRY, CDR2 SYGVKD. The CDR3 runs to 17 residues. Between the trimmed V and J ends, which lost 3 bases and 4 bases, there was a span of 21 bases.

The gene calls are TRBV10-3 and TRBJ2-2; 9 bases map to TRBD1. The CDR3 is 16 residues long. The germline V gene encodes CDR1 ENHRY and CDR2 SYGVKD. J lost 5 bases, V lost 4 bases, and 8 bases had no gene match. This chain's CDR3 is CAISGGTGIKTGELFF. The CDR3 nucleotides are TGTGCCATCAGTGGGGGGACAGGGATAAAGACCGGGGAGCTGTTTTTT.

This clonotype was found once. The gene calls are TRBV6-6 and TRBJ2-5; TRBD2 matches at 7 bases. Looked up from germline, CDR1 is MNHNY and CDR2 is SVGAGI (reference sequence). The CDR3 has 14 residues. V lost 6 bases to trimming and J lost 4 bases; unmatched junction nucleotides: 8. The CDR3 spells CASSHYAGAETQYF. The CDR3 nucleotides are TGTGCCAGCAGCCACTACGCGGGAGCAGAGACCCAGTACTTC.

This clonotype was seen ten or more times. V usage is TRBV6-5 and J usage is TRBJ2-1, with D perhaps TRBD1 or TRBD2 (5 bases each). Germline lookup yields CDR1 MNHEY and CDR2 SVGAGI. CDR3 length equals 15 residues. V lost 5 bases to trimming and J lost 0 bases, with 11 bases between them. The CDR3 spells CASSGDVSSYNEQFF. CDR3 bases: TGTGCCAGCAGTGGGGACGTGAGCTCCTACAATGAGCAGTTCTTC.

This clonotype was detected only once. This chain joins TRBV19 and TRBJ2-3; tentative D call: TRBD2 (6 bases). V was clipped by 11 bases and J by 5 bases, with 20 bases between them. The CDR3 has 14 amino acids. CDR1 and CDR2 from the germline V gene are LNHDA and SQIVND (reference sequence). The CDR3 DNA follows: TGTGCCTCTCAGGAGGGGTCCCACATAGATACGCAGTATTTT. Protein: CASQEGSHIDTQYF.

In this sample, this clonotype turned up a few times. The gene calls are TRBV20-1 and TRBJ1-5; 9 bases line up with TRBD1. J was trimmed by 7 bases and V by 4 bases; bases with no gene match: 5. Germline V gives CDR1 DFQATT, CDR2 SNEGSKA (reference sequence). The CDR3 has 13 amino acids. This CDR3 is CSAMKTGGQPQHF. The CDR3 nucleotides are TGCAGTGCTATGAAGACAGGGGGGCAGCCCCAGCATTTT.

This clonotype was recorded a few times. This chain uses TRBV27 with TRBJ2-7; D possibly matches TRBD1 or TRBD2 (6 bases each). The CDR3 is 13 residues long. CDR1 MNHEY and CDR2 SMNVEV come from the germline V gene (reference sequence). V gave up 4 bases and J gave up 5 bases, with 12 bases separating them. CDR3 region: CASSSLGGHEQYF. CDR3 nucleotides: TGTGCCAGCAGTTCCCTGGGGGGCCACGAGCAGTACTTC.

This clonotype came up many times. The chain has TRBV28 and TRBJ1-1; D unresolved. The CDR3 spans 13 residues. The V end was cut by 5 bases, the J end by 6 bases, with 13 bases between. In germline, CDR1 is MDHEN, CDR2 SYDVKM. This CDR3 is CASSRGVMAEAFF. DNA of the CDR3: TGTGCCAGCAGTCGCGGGGTCATGGCTGAAGCTTTCTTT.

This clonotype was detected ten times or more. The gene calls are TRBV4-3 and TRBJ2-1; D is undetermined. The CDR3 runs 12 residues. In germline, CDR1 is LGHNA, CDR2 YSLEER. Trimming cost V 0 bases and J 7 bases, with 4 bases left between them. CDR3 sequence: CASSQEGNEQFF. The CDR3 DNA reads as TGCGCCAGCAGCCAAGAGGGTAATGAGCAGTTCTTC.

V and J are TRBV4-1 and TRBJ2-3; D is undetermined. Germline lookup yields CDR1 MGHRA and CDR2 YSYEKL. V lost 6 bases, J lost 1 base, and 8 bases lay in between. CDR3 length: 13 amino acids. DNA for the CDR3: TGCGCCAGCAGTGGTTTAGGCACAGATACGCAGTATTTT. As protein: CASSGLGTDTQYF.